One T cell receptor (beta chain) is described in this entry. This sample was taken from a study of blood T cell repertoires in COVID-19. Whole-study context: Acute-phase and convalescent COVID-19 samples originated in the United States, Italy and Spain. Nucleic acid was either cDNA or gDNA, and it came from T cells, B-cell-depleted T cells, or PBMCs.

This CDR3 contains 11 residues. Germline V lookup: CDR1 ENHRY, CDR2 SYGVKD. Trimming stripped 3 bases from V and 14 bases from J, with 13 bases between. The authors' processing: From reference gene primer amplification, estimates of nucleated cell counts were derived. Assay: immunoSEQ multiplex PCR; the TCRdb copy retains only in-frame clones and omits some. V and J calls and clone size come straight from that table; D and trimming were deduced from the DNA. This table has roughly 200,000 clones, about 90% appearing once. This clonotype was sampled from a man in his late teens or twenties with active or convalescent COVID-19. The chain links TRBV10-3 to TRBJ1-1; D unresolved. The sequenced sample consisted of peripheral blood. CDR3: CAISDFGFAFF. The CDR3 DNA sequence: TGTGCCATCAGTGATTTCGGTTTCGCGTTCTTT.